This entry features one TCR beta chain sequence. Its antigen remains unknown. The data were taken from a study of shared clonotypes between healthy human individuals. The repertoire was sequenced with immunoSEQ multiplex PCR; TCRdb's copy has only in-frame clones and lacks some. Here the sample spans approximately 2,300,000 clones, around 90% being singletons. Study-level findings and limits: A few donors had approximately 4.6% of their naive CD4 clonotypes in common. Rarefaction exposed incomplete sorted-subset sequencing despite large depth.

Material: naive CD4+ T cells from PBMCs. Stated subset: CD45RA+ positively selected. The origin of this receptor is a young man in good health. Some clones in this sample may be carry-over from other donors' samples.

CDR3 loop: CASSSVRGDTEAFF. For the CDR3, the DNA is TGCGCCAGCAGCTCTGTAAGAGGGGACACTGAAGCTTTCTTT. V usage is TRBV5-1 and J usage is TRBJ1-1; D perhaps matches TRBD1 (5 bases). Between the trimmed V and J ends, which lost 3 bases and 3 bases, there was a span of 12 bases. The CDR3 runs 14 residues. Germline CDR1 reads SGHRS; CDR2 reads YFSETQ.